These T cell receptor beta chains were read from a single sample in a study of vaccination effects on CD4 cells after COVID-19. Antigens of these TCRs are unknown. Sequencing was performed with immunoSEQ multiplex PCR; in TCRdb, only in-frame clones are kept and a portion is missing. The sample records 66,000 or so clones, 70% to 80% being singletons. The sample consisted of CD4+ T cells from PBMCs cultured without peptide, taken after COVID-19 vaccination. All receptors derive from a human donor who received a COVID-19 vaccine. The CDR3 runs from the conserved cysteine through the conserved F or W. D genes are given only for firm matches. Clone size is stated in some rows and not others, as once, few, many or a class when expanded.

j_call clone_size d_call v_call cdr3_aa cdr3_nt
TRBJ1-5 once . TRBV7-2 CASTHGQEQSAQHF TGTGCCAGCACACACGGCCAGGAGCAATCAGCCCAGCATTTT
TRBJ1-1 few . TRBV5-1 CASSLDDQGDTEAFF TGCGCCAGCAGCTTGGACGATCAGGGTGACACTGAAGCTTTCTTT
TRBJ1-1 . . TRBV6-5 CASSFRGIDTEAFF TGTGCCAGCAGTTTCCGGGGGATAGACACTGAAGCTTTCTTT
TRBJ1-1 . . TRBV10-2 CASSLTGTFKRAFF TGCGCCAGCAGTTTGACAGGAACCTTTAAGAGGGCTTTCTTT
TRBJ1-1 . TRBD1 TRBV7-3 CASSSYPGQTEAFF TGTGCCAGCAGCTCCTATCCGGGACAGACTGAAGCTTTCTTT
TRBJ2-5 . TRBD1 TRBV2 CASTQTGGQETQYF TGTGCCAGCACCCAGACAGGGGGCCAAGAGACCCAGTACTTC
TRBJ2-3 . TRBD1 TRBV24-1 CATSNPGTENAEYF TGTGCCACCAGTAATCCCGGGACAGAGAATGCGGAGTATTTT
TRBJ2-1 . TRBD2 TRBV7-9 CASSYGGVDEQFF TGTGCCAGCAGCTATGGGGGGGTCGATGAGCAGTTCTTC
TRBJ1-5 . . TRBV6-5 CASSYSRPFNQPQHF TGTGCCAGCAGTTACTCGAGACCGTTCAATCAGCCCCAGCATTTT
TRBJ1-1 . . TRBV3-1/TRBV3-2 CASSHRQPNTEAFF TGTGCCAGCAGCCATCGACAACCGAACACTGAAGCTTTCTTT
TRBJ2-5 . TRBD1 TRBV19 CASSIGTVKETQYF TGTGCCAGTAGTATCGGGACAGTGAAAGAGACCCAGTACTTC
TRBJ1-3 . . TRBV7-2 CARGTGNTIYF TGTGCCCGGGGGACTGGAAACACCATATATTTT
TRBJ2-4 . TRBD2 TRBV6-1 CASSAGLAGADGIQYF TGTGCCAGCAGTGCGGGACTAGCGGGGGCCGACGGCATTCAGTACTTC
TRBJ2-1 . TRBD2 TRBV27 CASRRTSVYGEQFF TGTGCCAGCAGGCGAACTAGCGTTTACGGTGAGCAGTTCTTC
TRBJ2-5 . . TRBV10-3 CAISGSGTAAEAQYF TGTGCCATCAGTGGTTCCGGGACGGCGGCCGAGGCCCAGTACTTC